This T cell receptor (beta chain) was recorded in a study of shared clonotypes between healthy human individuals. Per the germline V gene, CDR1 is MNHEY and CDR2 is SVGAGI. The CDR3 totals 15 residues. V was shortened by 8 bases and J by 2 bases, with 19 bases between the two germline ends. Method: immunoSEQ multiplex PCR; TCRdb's copy keeps in-frame clones and lacks some. Altogether over a million clones are present, roughly 95% being singletons, with the ten largest covering roughly 1.2%. Sample: naive CD4+ T cells sorted from blood. Subset indicated: CD45RA+ positively selected. V is TRBV6-5 and J is TRBJ2-7; D is unresolved. The sequence was obtained from a man aged 30-40 years in good health. CDR3 bases: TGTGCCAGCCGGACCAGGAAGACCCTCCCCTACGAGCAGTACTTC. The encoded protein is CASRTRKTLPYEQYF.